This TCR beta chain was profiled in a study of T cell responses to AZD1222 COVID-19 vaccine. Regarding the study as a whole: Compared with day 0, the breadth and depth of the Spike-specific TCR repertoire rose significantly after two doses of AZD1222. Clonal diversity may have been underestimated, and the donors were mostly white British, with more females than males.

Points on this clone: Its antigen remains unidentified. At one of its ends the junction is not consistent with the germline gene, which may arise from a read error.

This CDR3 is 12 amino acids long. Germline values: CDR1 MDHEN, CDR2 SYDVKM. TCRdb's table, derived via immunoSEQ multiplex PCR, lists solely in-frame clones and lacks some. The sample carries tens of thousands of clones, about nine tenths recorded once. The chain joins TRBV28 to TRBJ2-7, with a tentative D call TRBD2 (7 bases). This TCR came from an adult in good health. Here the sequenced sample was peripheral blood, taken on day 0 of AZD1222 vaccination. The CDR3, as DNA: TGTGCCAGCAGTTTTCACGGGGGGCGTTTTGACTTC. Translation: CASSFHGGRFDF.